This T cell receptor beta chain was captured by sequencing in a study of OX40 agonist ivuxolimab in advanced cancers. This table comes from immunoSEQ multiplex PCR, and its TCRdb copy is limited to in-frame clones, with some not included. Here the sample spans around 68,000 clones, roughly 85% being singletons. Comments on this clone: The identical CDR3 is also encoded by other nucleotide sequences in the sample.

CDR1 is SGHRS and CDR2 is YFSETQ in the germline V gene. The CDR3 covers 14 residues. With 0 bases removed from V and 5 bases from J, the gap between germline ends came to 8 bases. The source of this sequence is an adult with an advanced solid tumor such as melanoma, head and neck, liver or kidney cancer. The specimen comprised CD4+ or CD8+ T cells sorted from blood, sampled in a trial of the OX40 agonist ivuxolimab. The chain couples TRBV5-1 to TRBJ1-4, with D possibly matching TRBD1 (6 bases). CDR3 nucleotide sequence: TGCGCCAGCAGCTTGGGACAGGCCAATGAAAAACTGTTTTTT. Encoded protein: CASSLGQANEKLFF.